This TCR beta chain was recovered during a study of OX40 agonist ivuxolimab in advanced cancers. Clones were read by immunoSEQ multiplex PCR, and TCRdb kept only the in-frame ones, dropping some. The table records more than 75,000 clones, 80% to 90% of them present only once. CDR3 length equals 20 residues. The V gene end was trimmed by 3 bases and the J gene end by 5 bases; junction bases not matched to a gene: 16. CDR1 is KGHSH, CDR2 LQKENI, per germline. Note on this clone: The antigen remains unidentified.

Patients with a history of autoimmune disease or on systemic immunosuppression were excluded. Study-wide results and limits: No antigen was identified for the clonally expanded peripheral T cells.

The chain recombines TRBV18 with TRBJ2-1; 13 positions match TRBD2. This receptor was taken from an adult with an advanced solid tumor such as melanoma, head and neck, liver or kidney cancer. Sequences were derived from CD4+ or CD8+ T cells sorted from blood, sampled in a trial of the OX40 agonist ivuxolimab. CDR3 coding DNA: TGTGCCAGCTCACCTCCCCCGGGACTAGCGGGAAGGGGTAAGAACAATGAGCAGTTCTTC. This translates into CASSPPPGLAGRGKNNEQFF.